Listed below are T cell receptor beta chains from one sample, sequenced in a study of T-cell reconstitution after alpha-beta-depleted transplantation in children. Via MiXCR, TCRdb re-called the PCR reads, giving one row per CDR3 protein. In the table there are hundreds of thousands of distinct CDR3 sequences, about 17% of which are singletons. This specimen was PBMCs from the stem cell graft donor, taken from the stem cell graft. The receptors here all came from a human donor who donated a stem cell graft to a child with acute lymphoblastic leukemia. CDR3s include the opening cysteine and the closing phenylalanine or tryptophan. The order of the fields is clone size, J gene, D gene, V gene, CDR3 protein, CDR3 DNA. D genes are given only for firm matches. Clone sizes are given selectively: once, few, many, or a class where the clone is expanded.

NA TRBJ2-7 TRBD2 TRBV7-8 CASSLYSGSSYEQYF TGTGCCAGCAGCCTCTATAGCGGGAGCTCCTACGAGCAGTACTTC
few TRBJ2-1 NA TRBV12-3/TRBV12-4 CASSFMREPYNEQFF TGTGCCAGCAGTTTTATGAGGGAGCCCTACAATGAGCAGTTCTTC
NA TRBJ2-1 TRBD1 TRBV5-1 CASSSRDRASSSYNGQFF TGCGCCAGCAGCTCCCGGGACAGGGCATCTAGCTCCTACAATGGGCAGTTCTTC
few TRBJ2-7 NA TRBV20-1 CSARPAGLDEQYF TGCAGTGCTAGACCGGCTGGGCTCGACGAGCAGTACTTC
NA TRBJ2-4 NA TRBV4-1 CASSQDPHSLAKNIQYF TGCGCCAGCAGCCAAGATCCCCATTCCCTAGCCAAAAACATTCAGTACTTC
few TRBJ2-7 TRBD2 TRBV27 CASTLVASGSYEQYF TGTGCCAGCACCCTGGTCGCTAGCGGGAGCTACGAGCAGTACTTC
NA TRBJ2-7 NA TRBV5-6 CASSLLRGDLYEQYF TGTGCCAGCAGCTTGTTAAGGGGAGACCTCTACGAGCAGTACTTC
few TRBJ2-1 NA TRBV7-9 CASLTGDSYNEQFF TGTGCCAGCTTAACAGGTGACTCATACAATGAGCAGTTCTTC
many TRBJ2-1 NA TRBV5-1 CASSLSGSVYNEQFF TGCGCCAGCAGCTTGAGTGGTAGCGTTTACAATGAGCAGTTCTTC
few TRBJ2-7 TRBD1 TRBV7-9 CASSLAKVVDRAYEQYF TGTGCCAGCAGCTTAGCGAAGGTAGTAGACAGGGCCTACGAGCAGTACTTC
NA TRBJ2-1 NA TRBV7-9 CASSLLEVTKDNEQFF TGTGCCAGCAGCTTATTGGAGGTGACAAAAGACAATGAGCAGTTCTTC
NA TRBJ2-6 NA TRBV20-1 CSASNRDGANVLTF TGCAGTGCTAGCAACAGGGACGGGGCCAACGTCCTGACTTTC
NA TRBJ2-2 NA TRBV6-4 CASSDTAANTGELFF TGTGCCAGCAGTGACACGGCAGCGAACACCGGGGAGCTGTTTTTT
few TRBJ2-7 NA TRBV5-1 CASSLWATRSYEQYF TGCGCCAGCAGCTTGTGGGCCACACGTTCCTACGAGCAGTACTTC
few TRBJ2-3 TRBD2 TRBV12-3/TRBV12-4 CASSPPSGGTQYF TGTGCCAGCAGTCCGCCTAGCGGGGGGACGCAGTATTTT
NA TRBJ2-7 TRBD1 TRBV12-3/TRBV12-4 CASSPTGLEQYF TGTGCCAGCAGTCCGACAGGGCTCGAGCAGTACTTC
NA TRBJ2-5 NA TRBV12-3/TRBV12-4 CASSQGFGETQYF TGTGCCAGCAGTCAGGGGTTTGGGGAGACCCAGTACTTC